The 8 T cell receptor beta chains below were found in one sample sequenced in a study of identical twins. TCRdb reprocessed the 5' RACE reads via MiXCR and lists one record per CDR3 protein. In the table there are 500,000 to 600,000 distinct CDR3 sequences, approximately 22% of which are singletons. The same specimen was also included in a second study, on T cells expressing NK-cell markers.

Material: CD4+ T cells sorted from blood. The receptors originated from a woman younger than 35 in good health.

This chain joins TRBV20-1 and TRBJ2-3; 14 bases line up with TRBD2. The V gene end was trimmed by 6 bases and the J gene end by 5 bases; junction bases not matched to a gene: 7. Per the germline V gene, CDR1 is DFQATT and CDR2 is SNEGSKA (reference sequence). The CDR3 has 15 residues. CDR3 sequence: CSALGLAGDQDTQYF. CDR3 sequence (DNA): TGCAGTGCCCTGGGACTAGCGGGAGATCAAGATACGCAGTATTTT.

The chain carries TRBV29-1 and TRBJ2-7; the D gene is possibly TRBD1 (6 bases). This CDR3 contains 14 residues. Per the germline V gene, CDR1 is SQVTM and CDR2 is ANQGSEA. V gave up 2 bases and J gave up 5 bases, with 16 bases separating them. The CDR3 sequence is CSVEPRGYRHEQYF. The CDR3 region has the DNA TGCAGCGTTGAACCCAGGGGTTATCGTCACGAGCAGTACTTC.

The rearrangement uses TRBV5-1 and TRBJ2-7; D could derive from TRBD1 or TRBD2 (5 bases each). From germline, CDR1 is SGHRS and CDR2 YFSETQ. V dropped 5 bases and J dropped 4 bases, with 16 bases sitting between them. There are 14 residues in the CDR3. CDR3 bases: TGCGCCAGCAGACCCGGGACCTCGAGATACGAGCAGTACTTC. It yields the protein CASRPGTSRYEQYF.

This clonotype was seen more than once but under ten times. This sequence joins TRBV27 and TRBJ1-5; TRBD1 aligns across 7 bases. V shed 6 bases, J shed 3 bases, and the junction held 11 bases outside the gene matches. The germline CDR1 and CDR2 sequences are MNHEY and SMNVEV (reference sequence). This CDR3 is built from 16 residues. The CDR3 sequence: CASRDGLRGNNQPQHF. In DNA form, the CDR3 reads TGTGCCAGCAGGGATGGCCTCAGGGGGAACAATCAGCCCCAGCATTTT.

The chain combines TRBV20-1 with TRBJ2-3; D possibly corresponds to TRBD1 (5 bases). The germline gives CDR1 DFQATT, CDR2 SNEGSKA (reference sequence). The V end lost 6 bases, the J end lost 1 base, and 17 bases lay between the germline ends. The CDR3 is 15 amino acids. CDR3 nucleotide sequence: TGCAGTGCCACTAACTCAATGGGGCGCACAGATACGCAGTATTTT. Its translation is CSATNSMGRTDTQYF.

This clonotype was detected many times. The CDR3 sequence is CAISASSLGYTF. For the CDR3, the DNA is TGTGCCATCAGCGCCTCTTCCCTTGGCTACACCTTC. The chain recombines TRBV10-3 with TRBJ1-2; D ambiguous. This CDR3 is 12 amino acids long. V was clipped by 6 bases and J by 7 bases, with 12 bases between them. In germline, CDR1 is ENHRY, CDR2 SYGVKD.

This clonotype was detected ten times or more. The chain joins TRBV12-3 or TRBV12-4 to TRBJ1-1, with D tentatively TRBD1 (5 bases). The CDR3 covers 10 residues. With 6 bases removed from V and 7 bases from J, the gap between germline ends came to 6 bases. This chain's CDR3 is CASRGVEAFF. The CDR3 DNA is TGTGCCAGCAGGGGGGTTGAAGCTTTCTTT.

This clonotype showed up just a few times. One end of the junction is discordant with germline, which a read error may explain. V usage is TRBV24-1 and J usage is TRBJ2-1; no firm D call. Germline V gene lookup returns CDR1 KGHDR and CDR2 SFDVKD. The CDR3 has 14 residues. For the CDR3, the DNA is TGTGCCACCAGTGACAAGGGATCCTCCAATGAGCAGTTCTTC. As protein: CATSDKGSSNEQFF.